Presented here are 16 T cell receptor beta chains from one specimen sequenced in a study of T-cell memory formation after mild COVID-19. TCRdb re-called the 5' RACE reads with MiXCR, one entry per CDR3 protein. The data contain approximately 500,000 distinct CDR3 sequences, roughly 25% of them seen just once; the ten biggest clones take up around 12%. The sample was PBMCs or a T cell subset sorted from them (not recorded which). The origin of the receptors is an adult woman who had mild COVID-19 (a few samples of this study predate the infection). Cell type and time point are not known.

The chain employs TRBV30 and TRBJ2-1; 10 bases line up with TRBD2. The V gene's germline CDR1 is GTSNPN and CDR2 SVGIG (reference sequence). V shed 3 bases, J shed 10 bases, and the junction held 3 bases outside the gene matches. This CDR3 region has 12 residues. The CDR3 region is CAWRASGREQFF. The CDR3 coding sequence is TGTGCCTGGAGGGCTAGCGGGAGAGAGCAGTTCTTC.

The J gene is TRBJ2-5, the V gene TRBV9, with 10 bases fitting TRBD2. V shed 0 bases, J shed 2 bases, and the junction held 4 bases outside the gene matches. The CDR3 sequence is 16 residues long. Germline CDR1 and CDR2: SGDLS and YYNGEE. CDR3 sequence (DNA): TGTGCCAGCAGCGTAGTCGGTAGCGGGGGGCAAGAGACCCAGTACTTC. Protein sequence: CASSVVGSGGQETQYF.

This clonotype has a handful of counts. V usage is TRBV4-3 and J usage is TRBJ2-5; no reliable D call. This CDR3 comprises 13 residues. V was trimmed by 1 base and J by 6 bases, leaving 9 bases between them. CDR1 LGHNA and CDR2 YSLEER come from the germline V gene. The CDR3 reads CASSQGLAKTQYF. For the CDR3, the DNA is TGCGCCAGCAGCCAAGGGCTGGCGAAGACCCAGTACTTC.

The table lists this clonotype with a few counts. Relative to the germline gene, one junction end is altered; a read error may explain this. CDR3 protein: CASSVGAAPRNF. CDR3 nucleotide sequence: TGTGCCAGCAGCGTAGGAGCCGCCCCGCGTAACTTC. This chain uses TRBV9 with TRBJ2-7, with unresolved D. The length of the CDR3 is 12 residues. CDR1 is SGDLS and CDR2 is YYNGEE in the germline V gene. Using reference TRBV9 and TRBJ2-7 for the parts outside the CDR3, the full variable domain is DSGVTQTPKHLITATGQRVTLRCSPRSGDLSVYWYQQSLDQGLQFLIQYYNGEERAKGNILERFSAQQFPDLHSELNLSSLELGDSALYFCASSVGAAPRNFGPGTRLTVT.

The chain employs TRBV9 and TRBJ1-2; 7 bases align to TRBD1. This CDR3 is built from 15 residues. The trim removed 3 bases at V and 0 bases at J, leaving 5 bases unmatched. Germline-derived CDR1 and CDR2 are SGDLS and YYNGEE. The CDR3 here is CASSAPGGPNYGYTF. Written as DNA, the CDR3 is TGTGCCAGCAGCGCCCCAGGGGGACCTAACTATGGCTACACCTTC.

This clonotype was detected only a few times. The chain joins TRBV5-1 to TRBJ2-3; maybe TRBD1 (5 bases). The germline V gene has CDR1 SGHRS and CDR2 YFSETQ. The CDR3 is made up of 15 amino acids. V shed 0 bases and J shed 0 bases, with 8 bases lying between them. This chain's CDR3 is CASSLAGKSTDTQYF. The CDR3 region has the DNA TGCGCCAGCAGCTTGGCAGGGAAGAGCACAGATACGCAGTATTTT.

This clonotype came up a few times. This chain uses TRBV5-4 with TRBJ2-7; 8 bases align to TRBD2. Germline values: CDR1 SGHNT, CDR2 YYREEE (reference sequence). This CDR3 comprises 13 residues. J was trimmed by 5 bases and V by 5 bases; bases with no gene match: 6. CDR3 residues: CASSPREGHEQYF. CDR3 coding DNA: TGTGCCAGCAGTCCCCGGGAGGGCCACGAGCAGTACTTC. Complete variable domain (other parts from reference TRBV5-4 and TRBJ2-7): ETGVTQSPTHLIKTRGQQVTLRCSSQSGHNTVSWYQQALGQGPQFIFQYYREEENGRGNFPPRFSGLQFPNYSSELNVNALELDDSALYLCASSPREGHEQYFGPGTRLTVT.

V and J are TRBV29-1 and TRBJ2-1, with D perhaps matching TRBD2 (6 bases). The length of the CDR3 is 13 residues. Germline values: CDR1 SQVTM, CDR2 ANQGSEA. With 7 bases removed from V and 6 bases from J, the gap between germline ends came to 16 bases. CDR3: CSAYAGPGNEQFF. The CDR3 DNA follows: TGCAGCGCGTATGCGGGGCCTGGCAATGAGCAGTTCTTC.

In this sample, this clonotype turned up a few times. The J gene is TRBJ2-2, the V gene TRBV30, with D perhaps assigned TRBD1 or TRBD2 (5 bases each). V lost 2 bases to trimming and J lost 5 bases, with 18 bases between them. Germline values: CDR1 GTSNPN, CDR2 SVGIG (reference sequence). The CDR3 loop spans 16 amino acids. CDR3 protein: CAWSRSSGPETGELFF. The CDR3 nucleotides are TGTGCCTGGAGTCGGAGCTCGGGGCCGGAGACCGGGGAGCTGTTTTTT.

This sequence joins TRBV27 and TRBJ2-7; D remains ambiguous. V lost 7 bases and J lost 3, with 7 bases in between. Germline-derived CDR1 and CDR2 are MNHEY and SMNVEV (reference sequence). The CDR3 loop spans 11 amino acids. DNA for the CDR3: TGTGCCAGCAACCGAGACTACGAGCAGTACTTC. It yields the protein CASNRDYEQYF.

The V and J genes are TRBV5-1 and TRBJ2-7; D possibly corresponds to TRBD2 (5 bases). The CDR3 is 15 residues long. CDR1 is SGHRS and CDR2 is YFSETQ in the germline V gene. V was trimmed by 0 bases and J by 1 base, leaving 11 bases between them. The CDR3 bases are TGCGCCAGCAGCTTGGCAGCGGACTGGTCCTACGAGCAGTACTTC. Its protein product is CASSLAADWSYEQYF.

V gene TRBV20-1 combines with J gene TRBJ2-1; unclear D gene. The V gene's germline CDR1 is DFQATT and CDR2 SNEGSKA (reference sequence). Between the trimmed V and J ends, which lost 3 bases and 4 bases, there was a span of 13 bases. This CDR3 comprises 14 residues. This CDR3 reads CSARDVPKYNEQFF. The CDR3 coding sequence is TGCAGTGCTAGGGACGTACCGAAGTACAATGAGCAGTTCTTC.

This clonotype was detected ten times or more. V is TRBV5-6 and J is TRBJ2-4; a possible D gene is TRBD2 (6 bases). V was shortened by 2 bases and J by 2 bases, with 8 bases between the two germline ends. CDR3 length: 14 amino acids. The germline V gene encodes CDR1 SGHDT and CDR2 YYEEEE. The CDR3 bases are TGTGCCAGCAGCTTCCGGGGGACCAAAAACATTCAGTACTTC. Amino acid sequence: CASSFRGTKNIQYF.

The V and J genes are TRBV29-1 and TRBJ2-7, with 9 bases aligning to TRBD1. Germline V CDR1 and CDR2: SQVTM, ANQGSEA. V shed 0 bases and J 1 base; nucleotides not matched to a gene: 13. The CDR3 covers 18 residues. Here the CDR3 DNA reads TGCAGCGTTGAAGACTGCTTGATGGACAGGGGCATATCCTACGAGCAGTACTTC. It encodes CSVEDCLMDRGISYEQYF.

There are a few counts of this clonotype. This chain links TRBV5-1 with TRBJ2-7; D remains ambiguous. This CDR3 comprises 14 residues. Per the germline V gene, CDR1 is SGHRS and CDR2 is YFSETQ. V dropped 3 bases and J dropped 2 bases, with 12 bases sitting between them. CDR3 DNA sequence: TGCGCCAGCAGCTCTTATGTCAAGGCCTACGAGCAGTACTTC. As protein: CASSSYVKAYEQYF.

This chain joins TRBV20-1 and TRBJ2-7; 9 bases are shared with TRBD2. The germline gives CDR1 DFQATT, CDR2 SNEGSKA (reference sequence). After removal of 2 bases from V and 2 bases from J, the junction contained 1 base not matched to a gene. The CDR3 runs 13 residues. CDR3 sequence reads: CSARLAGTYEQYF. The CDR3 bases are TGCAGTGCTAGACTAGCGGGGACCTACGAGCAGTACTTC.